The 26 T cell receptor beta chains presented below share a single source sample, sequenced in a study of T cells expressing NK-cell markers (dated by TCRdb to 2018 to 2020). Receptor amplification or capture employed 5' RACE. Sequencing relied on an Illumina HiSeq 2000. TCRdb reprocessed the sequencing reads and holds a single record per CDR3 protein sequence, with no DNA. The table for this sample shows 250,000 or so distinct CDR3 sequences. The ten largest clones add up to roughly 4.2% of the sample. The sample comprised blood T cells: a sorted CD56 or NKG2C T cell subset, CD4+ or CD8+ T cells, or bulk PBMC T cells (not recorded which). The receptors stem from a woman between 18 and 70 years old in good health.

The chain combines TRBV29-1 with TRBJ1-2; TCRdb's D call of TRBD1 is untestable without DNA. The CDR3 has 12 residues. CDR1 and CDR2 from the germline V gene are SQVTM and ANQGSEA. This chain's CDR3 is CSTHRGPGGYTF.

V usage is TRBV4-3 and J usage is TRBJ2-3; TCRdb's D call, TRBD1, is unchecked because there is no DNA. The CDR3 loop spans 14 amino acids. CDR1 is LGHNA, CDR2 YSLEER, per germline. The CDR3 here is CASSQVGGADTQYF.

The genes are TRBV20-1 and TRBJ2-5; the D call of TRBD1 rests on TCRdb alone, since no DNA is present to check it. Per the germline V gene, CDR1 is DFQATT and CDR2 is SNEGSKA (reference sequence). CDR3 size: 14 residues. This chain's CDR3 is CSAPLIEFRETQYF.

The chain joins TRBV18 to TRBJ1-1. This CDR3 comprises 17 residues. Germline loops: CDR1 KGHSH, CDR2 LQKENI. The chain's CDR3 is CASSRQPNRGGNTEAFF. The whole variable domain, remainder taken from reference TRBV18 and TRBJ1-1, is NAGVMQNPRHLVRRRGQEARLRCSPMKGHSHVYWYRQLPEEGLKFMVYLQKENIIDESGMPKERFSAEFPKEGPSILRIQQVVRGDSAAYFCASSRQPNRGGNTEAFFGQGTRLTVV.

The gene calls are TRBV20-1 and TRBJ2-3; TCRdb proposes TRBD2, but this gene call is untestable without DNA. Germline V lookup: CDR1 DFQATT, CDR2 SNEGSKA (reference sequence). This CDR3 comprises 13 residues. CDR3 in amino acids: CSALAGGRDTQYF.

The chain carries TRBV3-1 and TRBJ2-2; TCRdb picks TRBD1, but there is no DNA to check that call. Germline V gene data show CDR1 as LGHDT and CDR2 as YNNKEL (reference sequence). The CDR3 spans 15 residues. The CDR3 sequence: CATSYQGRNTGELFF.

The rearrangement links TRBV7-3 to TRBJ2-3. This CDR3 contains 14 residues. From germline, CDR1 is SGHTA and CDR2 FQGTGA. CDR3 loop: CASSLSLGTDTQYF. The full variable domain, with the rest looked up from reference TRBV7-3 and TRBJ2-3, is GAGVSQTPSNKVTEKGKYVELRCDPISGHTALYWYRQSLGQGPEFLIYFQGTGAADDSGLPNDRFFAVRPEGSVSTLKIQRTERGDSAVYLCASSLSLGTDTQYFGPGTRLTVL.

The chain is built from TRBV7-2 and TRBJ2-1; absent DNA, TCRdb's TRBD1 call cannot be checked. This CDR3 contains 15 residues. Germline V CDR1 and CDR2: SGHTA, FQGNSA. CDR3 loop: CASSFGAGSYNEQFF.

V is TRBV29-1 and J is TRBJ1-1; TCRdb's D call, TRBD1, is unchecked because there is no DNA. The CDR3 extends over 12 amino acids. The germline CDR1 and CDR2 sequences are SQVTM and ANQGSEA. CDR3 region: CSVTGTYTEAFF.

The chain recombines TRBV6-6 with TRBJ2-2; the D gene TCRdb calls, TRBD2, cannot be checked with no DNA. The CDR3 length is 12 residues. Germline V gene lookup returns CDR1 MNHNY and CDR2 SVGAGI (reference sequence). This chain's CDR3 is CAGPWTSGELFF.

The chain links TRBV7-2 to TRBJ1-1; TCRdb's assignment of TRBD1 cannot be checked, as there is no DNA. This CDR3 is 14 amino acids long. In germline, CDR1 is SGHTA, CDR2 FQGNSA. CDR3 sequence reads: CASSLGQGFAEAFF.

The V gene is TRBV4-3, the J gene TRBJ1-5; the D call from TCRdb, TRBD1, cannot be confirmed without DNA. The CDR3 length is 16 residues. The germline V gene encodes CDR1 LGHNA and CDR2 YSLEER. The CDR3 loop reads CASSQDSVRGDQPQHF.

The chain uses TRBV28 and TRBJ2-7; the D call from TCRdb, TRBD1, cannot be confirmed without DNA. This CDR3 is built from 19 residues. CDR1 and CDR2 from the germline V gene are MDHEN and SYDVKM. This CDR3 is CASKTPGTGKTSGPYEQYF.

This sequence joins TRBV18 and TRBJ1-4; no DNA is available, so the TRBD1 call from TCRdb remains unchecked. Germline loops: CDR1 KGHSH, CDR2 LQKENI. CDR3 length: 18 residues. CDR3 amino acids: CASSPRTGKPSTNEKLFF.

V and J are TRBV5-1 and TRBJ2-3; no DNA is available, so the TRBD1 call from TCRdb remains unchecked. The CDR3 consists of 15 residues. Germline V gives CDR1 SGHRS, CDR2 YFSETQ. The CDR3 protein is CASSLQDRDTDTQYF.

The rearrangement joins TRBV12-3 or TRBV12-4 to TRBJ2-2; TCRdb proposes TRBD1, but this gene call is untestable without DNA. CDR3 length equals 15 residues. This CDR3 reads CASSFRRGQTGELFF.

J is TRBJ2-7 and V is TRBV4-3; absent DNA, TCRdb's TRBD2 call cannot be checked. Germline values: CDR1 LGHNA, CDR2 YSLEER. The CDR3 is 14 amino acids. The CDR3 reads CASSQVRGETEQYF.

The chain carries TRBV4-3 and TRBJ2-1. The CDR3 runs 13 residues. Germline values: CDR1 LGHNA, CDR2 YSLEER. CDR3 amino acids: CASSRTEYNEQFF.

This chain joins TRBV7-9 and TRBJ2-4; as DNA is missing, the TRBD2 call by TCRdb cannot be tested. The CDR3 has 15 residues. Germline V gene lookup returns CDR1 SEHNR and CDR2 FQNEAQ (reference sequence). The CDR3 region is CASSFFERGRNIQYF.

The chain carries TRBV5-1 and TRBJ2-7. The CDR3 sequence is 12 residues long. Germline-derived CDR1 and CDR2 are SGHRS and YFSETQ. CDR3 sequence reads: CASSKTDYEQYF.

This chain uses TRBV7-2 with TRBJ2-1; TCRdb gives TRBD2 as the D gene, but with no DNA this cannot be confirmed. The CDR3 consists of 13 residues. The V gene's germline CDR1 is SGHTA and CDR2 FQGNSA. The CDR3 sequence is CASSLDTLQEQFF.

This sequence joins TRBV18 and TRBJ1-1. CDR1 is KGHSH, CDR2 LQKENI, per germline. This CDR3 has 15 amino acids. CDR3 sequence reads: CASSPWRPGDTEAFF.

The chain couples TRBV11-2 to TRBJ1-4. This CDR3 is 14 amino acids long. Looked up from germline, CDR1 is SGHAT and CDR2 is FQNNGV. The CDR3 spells CASSFTSRNEKLFF. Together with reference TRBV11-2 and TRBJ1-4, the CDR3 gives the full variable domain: EAGVAQSPRYKIIEKRQSVAFWCNPISGHATLYWYQQILGQGPKLLIQFQNNGVVDDSQLPKDRFSAERLKGVDSTLKIQPAKLEDSAVYLCASSFTSRNEKLFFGSGTQLSVL.

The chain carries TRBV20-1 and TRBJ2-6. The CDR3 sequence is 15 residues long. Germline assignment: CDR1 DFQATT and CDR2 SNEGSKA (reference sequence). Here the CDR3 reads CSARDFISGANVLTF.

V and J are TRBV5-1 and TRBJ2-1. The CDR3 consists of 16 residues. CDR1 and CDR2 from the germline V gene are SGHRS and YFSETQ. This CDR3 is CASSFEPLTPYNEQFF.

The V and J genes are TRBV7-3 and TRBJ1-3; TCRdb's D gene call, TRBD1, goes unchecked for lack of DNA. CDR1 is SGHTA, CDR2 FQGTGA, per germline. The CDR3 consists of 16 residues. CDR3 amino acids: CASSSTTGGFGNTIYF.